The 28 T cell receptor beta chains presented below share a single source sample, sequenced in a study of T-cell reconstitution after alpha-beta-depleted transplantation in children. A library of TCRbeta sequences, prepared with unique molecular identifiers, was generated. TCRdb processed the PCR reads anew with MiXCR; each CDR3 protein has one entry. The data contain about 640,000 distinct CDR3 sequences, roughly 17% of them seen just once; the ten biggest clones take up approximately 1%. Sequences were derived from PBMCs from the stem cell graft donor, sampled from the stem cell graft. These receptors all stem from a human donor who donated a stem cell graft to a child with acute myeloid leukemia.

The chain links TRBV3-1 to TRBJ1-2, with D possibly matching TRBD1 (6 bases). The CDR3 covers 18 residues. V lost 4 bases to trimming and J lost 3 bases, with 24 bases between them. Per germline, CDR1 LGHDT and CDR2 YNNKEL (reference sequence). The DNA of the CDR3 is TGTGCCAGCAGCCCTCTTGGGGGCATGGGTACAGGTCACTATGGCTACACCTTC. Translation: CASSPLGGMGTGHYGYTF.

This clonotype was detected a few times. The chain employs TRBV7-9 and TRBJ2-3, with D unresolved. Trimming left V 3 bases short and J 6 bases short, with 13 bases between. The germline gives CDR1 SEHNR, CDR2 FQNEAQ (reference sequence). This CDR3 is built from 14 residues. CDR3 DNA: TGTGCCAGCAGCTTTAGCAGATCTGAGGATACGCAGTATTTT. Its protein product is CASSFSRSEDTQYF.

The V gene is TRBV6-1, the J gene TRBJ1-6; D call uncertain. V shed 6 bases and J shed 12 bases, with 18 bases lying between them. The CDR3 is 14 amino acids. Germline V gene sequence: CDR1 MNHNS, CDR2 SASEGT. The CDR3 bases are TGTGCCAGCAGCCCCGGGCCCGAACTAGGACCCCTCCACTTT. It specifies CASSPGPELGPLHF.

On this clonotype itself: This may come from a read error, since a much larger clone is one base off. The CDR3 does not close with the conserved phenylalanine or tryptophan, likely indicating a read error. The V call is TRBV20-1, the J call TRBJ2-1, with TRBD2 as a possible D gene (6 bases). V lost 3 bases to trimming and J lost 8 bases, with 11 bases between them. Germline V lookup: CDR1 DFQATT, CDR2 SNEGSKA (reference sequence). CDR3 length: 12 residues. CDR3 coding DNA: TGCAGTGCTAGCCCACCGGGGGATGAGCAGTTCTCC. Its translation: CSASPPGDEQFS.

V gene TRBV7-9 combines with J gene TRBJ1-5; no definite D call. This CDR3 is 17 amino acids long. Trimming shortened V by 1 base and J by 0 bases, and 13 bases separated the two germline ends. Germline loops: CDR1 SEHNR, CDR2 FQNEAQ (reference sequence). The CDR3 region has the DNA TGTGCCAGCAGCTTAGGGACTTCGGGGTATAGCAATCAGCCCCAGCATTTT. Protein product: CASSLGTSGYSNQPQHF.

The chain combines TRBV7-2 with TRBJ2-3; 9 nucleotides match TRBD2. Germline lookup yields CDR1 SGHTA and CDR2 FQGNSA. The CDR3 covers 16 residues. J was trimmed by 0 bases and V by 5 bases; bases with no gene match: 6. The CDR3 nucleotides are TGTGCCAGCAGCGTGAGACTAGCGGCTAGCACAGATACGCAGTATTTT. It yields the protein CASSVRLAASTDTQYF.

This clonotype was seen many times. The V call is TRBV15, the J call TRBJ1-2; D might be TRBD1 (5 bases). Trimming stripped 5 bases from V and 1 base from J, with 17 bases between. This CDR3 has 16 amino acids. Germline V lookup: CDR1 LNHNV, CDR2 YYDKDF (reference sequence). The CDR3 DNA sequence: TGTGCCACCAGCGGGGGTTTAGGAGCAGATAACTATGGCTACACCTTC. This sequence encodes CATSGGLGADNYGYTF.

This clonotype was counted at least ten times. Relative to the germline gene, one junction end is altered; a read error may explain this. The chain employs TRBV12-3 or TRBV12-4 and TRBJ1-1; TRBD1 might be the D (6 bases). The CDR3 consists of 13 residues. This chain's CDR3 is CASSLGANTEAFF. CDR3 bases: TGCGCCAGCAGCTTGGGGGCGAACACTGAAGCTTTCTTT.

This clonotype was recorded many times. This rearrangement joins TRBV29-1 to TRBJ2-1; D is possibly TRBD1 (5 bases). The CDR3 totals 12 residues. Germline V gene data show CDR1 as SQVTM and CDR2 as ANQGSEA. V was trimmed by 8 bases and J by 8 bases, leaving 16 bases between them. The CDR3 sequence is CSKTEASHEQFF. The CDR3 nucleotides are TGCAGCAAGACAGAGGCTTCTCATGAGCAGTTCTTC.

The chain uses TRBV9 and TRBJ2-2; the D gene is possibly TRBD2 (5 bases). The V gene's germline CDR1 is SGDLS and CDR2 YYNGEE. Trimming removed 0 bases from V and 4 bases from J, with 13 bases in between. CDR3 size: 16 residues. The CDR3 DNA is TGTGCCAGCAGCGTAGGGTGGAGGATGGTCACCGGGGAGCTGTTTTTT. It codes for CASSVGWRMVTGELFF.

In its sample, this clonotype was seen a few times. At one end the junction does not follow the germline gene, possibly because of a read error. The chain couples TRBV6-1 to TRBJ2-1, with D perhaps matching TRBD2 (7 bases). Germline V gene lookup returns CDR1 MNHNS and CDR2 SASEGT. The CDR3 is 15 amino acids. This CDR3 reads CASSDWGGPWNEQFF. The CDR3 coding sequence is TGTGCCAGTAGTGACTGGGGGGGGCCGTGGAATGAGCAGTTCTTC.

This clonotype was detected ten times or more. The chain employs TRBV29-1 and TRBJ1-1; D uncertain. CDR3 length: 15 amino acids. CDR1 is SQVTM and CDR2 is ANQGSEA in the germline V gene. The V end was cut by 3 bases, the J end by 4 bases, with 18 bases between. Here the CDR3 reads CSVEARLAISTEAFF. The CDR3 nucleotides are TGCAGCGTTGAGGCCAGGCTCGCTATTTCCACTGAAGCTTTCTTT.

The V and J genes are TRBV20-1 and TRBJ2-2; possible D gene TRBD2, 5 bases. V was pared by 0 bases and J by 0 bases, with 11 bases between. This CDR3 has 16 amino acids. Germline-derived CDR1 and CDR2 are DFQATT and SNEGSKA (reference sequence). The CDR3 nucleotides are TGCAGTGCTAGAGATGGAGTAGCGACGAACACCGGGGAGCTGTTTTTT. This encodes CSARDGVATNTGELFF.

The rearrangement links TRBV4-3 to TRBJ2-4; 8 positions match TRBD2. The V gene's germline CDR1 is LGHNA and CDR2 YSLEER. V shed 1 base and J 8 bases; nucleotides not matched to a gene: 13. This CDR3 is built from 17 residues. CDR3 DNA sequence: TGCGCCAGCAGCCAAGTTGGGCGGGGGGCGGGTGGTGACATTCAGTACTTC. This gives the protein CASSQVGRGAGGDIQYF.

This clonotype came up a few times. The gene calls are TRBV10-3 and TRBJ2-4; D perhaps matches TRBD2 (5 bases). V was pared by 8 bases and J by 3 bases, with 14 bases between. This CDR3 spans 14 amino acids. Germline CDR1 ENHRY, CDR2 SYGVKD. In DNA, the CDR3 is TGTGCCATCCGGGGTAACGGTGGCAAAAACATTCAGTACTTC. It codes for CAIRGNGGKNIQYF.

Many counts were recorded for this clonotype. The CDR3 region is CASSLGTARYETQYF. CDR3 sequence (DNA): TGTGCCAGCAGTTTGGGTACGGCTCGGTACGAGACCCAGTACTTC. The V gene is TRBV28, the J gene TRBJ2-5; no definite D call. Germline V gene data show CDR1 as MDHEN and CDR2 as SYDVKM. V lost 3 bases and J 5 bases, leaving 16 bases between the germline ends. The CDR3 loop spans 15 amino acids.

This clonotype came up once. The rearrangement links TRBV7-2 to TRBJ2-7, with D possibly matching TRBD2 (6 bases). Germline-derived CDR1 and CDR2 are SGHTA and FQGNSA. This CDR3 spans 16 amino acids. Trimming stripped 11 bases from V and 6 bases from J, with 29 bases between. As DNA, the CDR3 is TGTGCCGGCACCTTGACCGGGACTCCGAACCCCGTCGAGCAGTACGTC. Translation gives CAGTLTGTPNPVEQYV.

Many counts were recorded for this clonotype. V and J are TRBV10-1 and TRBJ1-5; 12 bases are shared with TRBD1. CDR3 length equals 13 residues. J was trimmed by 6 bases and V by 11 bases; bases with no gene match: 5. The germline CDR1 and CDR2 sequences are WNHNN and SYGVQD (reference sequence). The CDR3 here is CARRDRGLQPQHF. CDR3 DNA sequence: TGCGCCCGCCGGGACAGGGGGCTTCAGCCCCAGCATTTT.

The rearrangement uses TRBV7-8 and TRBJ1-1; a possible D gene is TRBD1 (5 bases). The germline V gene encodes CDR1 SGHVS and CDR2 FQNEAQ. The CDR3 runs to 14 residues. Trimming pared 4 bases from V and 1 base from J, leaving 10 bases between. The CDR3 loop is CASSYKQGNTEAFF. The CDR3 nucleotides read TGTGCCAGCAGCTACAAGCAGGGGAACACTGAAGCTTTCTTT.

CDR3 amino acids: CASSPDSPKETQYF. DNA of the CDR3: TGCGCCAGCAGCCCTGACAGTCCGAAAGAGACCCAGTACTTC. The V and J genes are TRBV5-1 and TRBJ2-5; weak D call: TRBD1 (5 bases). V shed 4 bases and J shed 3 bases, with 13 bases lying between them. This CDR3 comprises 14 residues. The germline gives CDR1 SGHRS, CDR2 YFSETQ.

The table lists this clonotype with many counts. The chain carries TRBV20-1 and TRBJ2-3; TRBD1 or TRBD2 may be the D gene (7 bases each). The germline V gene has CDR1 DFQATT and CDR2 SNEGSKA (reference sequence). Trimming removed 7 bases from V and 2 bases from J, with 13 bases in between. This CDR3 spans 13 amino acids. CDR3 coding DNA: TGCAGTGGGGGGGGACAGAACACAGATACGCAGTATTTT. This sequence encodes CSGGGQNTDTQYF.

The gene calls are TRBV12-3 or TRBV12-4 and TRBJ2-3; 9 bases are a match to TRBD1. With V trimmed by 6 bases and J by 5 bases, 0 bases remained unmatched. The CDR3 contains 12 residues. CDR3 region: CASRGQGDTQYF. The CDR3 DNA follows: TGTGCCAGCAGGGGACAGGGAGATACGCAGTATTTT.

This clonotype was counted many times. J is TRBJ2-5 and V is TRBV20-1; either TRBD1 or TRBD2 may supply D (5 bases each). Looked up from germline, CDR1 is DFQATT and CDR2 is SNEGSKA (reference sequence). The CDR3 runs to 14 residues. Between the trimmed V and J ends, which lost 1 base and 1 base, there was a span of 10 bases. The CDR3 sequence is CSARVRGVQETQYF. Here the CDR3 DNA reads TGCAGTGCTAGAGTGAGAGGGGTCCAAGAGACCCAGTACTTC.

The chain couples TRBV20-1 to TRBJ2-1; 14 nucleotides align to TRBD2. Trimming took 0 bases from V and 0 from J; bases not matched to a gene: 10. This CDR3 contains 20 residues. The germline V gene has CDR1 DFQATT and CDR2 SNEGSKA (reference sequence). The CDR3 loop reads CSARDFWTSGGTSSYNEQFF. In nucleotides, the CDR3 is TGCAGTGCTAGAGATTTTTGGACTAGCGGGGGGACGAGCTCCTACAATGAGCAGTTCTTC.

This clonotype was observed many times. The chain couples TRBV20-1 to TRBJ1-6; D not certain. From germline, CDR1 is DFQATT and CDR2 SNEGSKA (reference sequence). This CDR3 spans 13 amino acids. Deletions cut 5 bases from V and 8 bases from J, with 13 bases between. CDR3 residues: CSASDGVYSPLHF. The CDR3 DNA follows: TGCAGTGCTTCTGACGGGGTATATTCACCCCTCCACTTT.

The sample holds many counts of this clonotype. The rearrangement uses TRBV6-1 and TRBJ1-1; 8 nucleotides agree with TRBD1. Losses at the gene ends were 6 bases for V and 3 bases for J; bases not matched to a gene: 3. In germline, CDR1 is MNHNS, CDR2 SASEGT. The CDR3 consists of 13 residues. The CDR3 loop reads CASRKQGDTEAFF. CDR3 DNA: TGTGCCAGCAGGAAACAGGGGGACACTGAAGCTTTCTTT.

This chain joins TRBV20-1 and TRBJ2-1; D unresolved. The V gene's germline CDR1 is DFQATT and CDR2 SNEGSKA (reference sequence). Trimming shortened V by 6 bases and J by 0 bases, and 15 bases separated the two germline ends. This CDR3 spans 15 amino acids. The CDR3 is CSAGPDPSSYNEQFF. The CDR3 DNA sequence: TGCAGTGCGGGCCCGGATCCGAGCTCCTACAATGAGCAGTTCTTC.

This clonotype occurred many times. V usage is TRBV12-3 or TRBV12-4 and J usage is TRBJ1-2; 7 bases line up with TRBD1. The CDR3 runs to 14 residues. V lost 4 bases and J lost 0; bases outside the gene matches: 2. The CDR3 here is CASSSGTANYGYTF. The CDR3 bases are TGTGCCAGCAGTTCCGGGACAGCTAACTATGGCTACACCTTC.